The clone carrying this TCR beta chain was seen just once. In the source study's methods: Estimated nucleated cell counts came from reference gene primer amplification. Clones were sequenced by immunoSEQ multiplex PCR, and TCRdb holds only the in-frame ones, with some missing. The V and J calls and clone size come from that table; D and trimming were worked out from the DNA. The sample consists of 200,000 to 250,000 clones, 80% to 90% of them appearing once. The sample comes from a study of blood T cell repertoires in COVID-19. Study at large: Sources were T cells, B-cell-depleted T cells, or PBMCs; the material itself was cDNA or gDNA.

The germline V gene has CDR1 SGHNT and CDR2 YYREEE (reference sequence). V dropped 4 bases and J dropped 5 bases, with 11 bases sitting between them. There are 13 residues in the CDR3. The rearrangement links TRBV5-4 to TRBJ2-3, with D unresolved. What was sequenced was peripheral blood. The sequence came from a woman older than 75 with active or convalescent COVID-19. In nucleotides, the CDR3 is TGTGCCAGCAGCAGAACCCCGGGAGATACGCAGTATTTT. It specifies CASSRTPGDTQYF.